This T cell receptor beta chain originates from a study of identical twins. This clonotype was seen only a few times. The antigen remains unidentified. Broader study findings: Out-of-frame beta chain sequences displayed weaker excess sharing between twins.

Germline assignment: CDR1 MNHEY and CDR2 SVGAGI. The V and J ends lost 3 bases and 2 bases respectively, with 11 bases between them. The CDR3 has 14 residues. One entry per CDR3 protein results from TCRdb running MiXCR on the 5' RACE reads. The sample holds fewer than 350,000 distinct CDR3 sequences; less than 9% are singletons and the top ten take over 2%. These same data were also listed under a study on yellow fever vaccine responses in identical twins.

V and J are TRBV6-5 and TRBJ2-7; a weak D match, TRBD2 (6 bases). This TCR derives from a woman younger than 30 in good health. Material: memory (CD45RO+) T cells sorted from blood. DNA of the CDR3: TGTGCCAGCAGTTATAGACTAGGTCCCTACGAGCAGTACTTC. Translating it yields CASSYRLGPYEQYF.